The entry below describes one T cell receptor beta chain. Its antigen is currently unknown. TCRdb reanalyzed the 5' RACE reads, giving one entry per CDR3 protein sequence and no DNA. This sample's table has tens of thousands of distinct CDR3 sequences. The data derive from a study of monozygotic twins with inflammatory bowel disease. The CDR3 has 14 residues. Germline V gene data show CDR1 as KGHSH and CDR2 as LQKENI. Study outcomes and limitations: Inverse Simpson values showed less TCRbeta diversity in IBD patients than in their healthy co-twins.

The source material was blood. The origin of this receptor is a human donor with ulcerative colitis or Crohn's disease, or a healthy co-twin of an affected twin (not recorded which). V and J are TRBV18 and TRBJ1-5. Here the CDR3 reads CASSPGWDDQPQHF.